Sequencing of this TCR beta chain was carried out in a study of blood T cell repertoires in COVID-19. Looking at the study overall: Sources were T cells, B-cell-depleted T cells, or PBMCs; the material itself was cDNA or gDNA.

TCRdb keeps only in-frame clones here, not all; method: immunoSEQ multiplex PCR. The sample lists 150,000 to 200,000 clones, roughly 89% occurring once. Trimming at V came to 4 bases and at J to 10 bases, leaving 5 bases not matched to a gene. The CDR3 covers 12 residues. V is TRBV12-3 or TRBV12-4 and J is TRBJ1-2; 8 bases are a match to TRBD1. The source material was peripheral blood. The sequence was collected from a man younger than 30 with active or convalescent COVID-19. The CDR3 DNA follows: TGTGCCAGCAGTTCCGGACAGGGCCACTACACCTTC. It yields the protein CASSSGQGHYTF.